This T cell receptor (beta chain) derives from a study of identical twins. This CDR3 is built from 14 residues. V was pared by 5 bases and J by 2 bases, with 9 bases between. TCRdb analysed the 5' RACE reads with MiXCR anew, one entry per CDR3 protein. This table has roughly 690,000 distinct CDR3 sequences, roughly 20% appearing once. The same sample was also studied in work on T cells expressing NK-cell markers. That study adds: Sorted CD3+CD56+NKG2C+, CD3+CD56+NKG2C- and CD3+CD56-NKG2C+ T cells provided the TCR beta repertoires. T cells sorted in several experiments were restricted to alpha-beta TCR T cells by an anti-gamma-delta TCR antibody.

The V call is TRBV12-3 or TRBV12-4, the J call TRBJ2-2; TRBD2 is a possible D gene (5 bases). The sequence came from a woman in her late teens or twenties in good health. The sequenced material came from PBMCs. CDR3 nucleotide sequence: TGTGCCAGCAGTATCGGACTCAACACCGGGGAGCTGTTTTTT. Protein: CASSIGLNTGELFF.